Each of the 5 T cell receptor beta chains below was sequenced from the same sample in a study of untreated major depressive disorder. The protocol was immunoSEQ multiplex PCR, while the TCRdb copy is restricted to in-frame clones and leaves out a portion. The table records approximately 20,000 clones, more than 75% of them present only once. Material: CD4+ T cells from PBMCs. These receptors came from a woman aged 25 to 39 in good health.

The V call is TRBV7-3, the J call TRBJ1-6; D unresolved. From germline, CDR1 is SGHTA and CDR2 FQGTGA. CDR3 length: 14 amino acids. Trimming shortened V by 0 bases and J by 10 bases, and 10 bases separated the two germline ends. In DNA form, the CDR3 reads TGTGCCAGCAGCTTAACCGGAGGCCCGTCACCCCTCCACTTT. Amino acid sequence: CASSLTGGPSPLHF.

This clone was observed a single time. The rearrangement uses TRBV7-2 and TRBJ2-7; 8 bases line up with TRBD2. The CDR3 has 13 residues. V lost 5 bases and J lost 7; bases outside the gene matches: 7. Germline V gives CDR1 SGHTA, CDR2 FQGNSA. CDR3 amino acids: CASSTGGPGEQYF. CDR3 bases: TGTGCCAGCAGCACGGGAGGGCCGGGTGAGCAGTACTTC.

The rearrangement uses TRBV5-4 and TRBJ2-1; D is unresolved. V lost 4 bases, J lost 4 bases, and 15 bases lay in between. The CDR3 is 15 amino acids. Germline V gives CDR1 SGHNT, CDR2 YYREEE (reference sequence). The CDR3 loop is CASSPRAIGYNEQFF. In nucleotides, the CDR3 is TGTGCCAGCAGCCCCCGGGCGATCGGTTACAATGAGCAGTTCTTC.

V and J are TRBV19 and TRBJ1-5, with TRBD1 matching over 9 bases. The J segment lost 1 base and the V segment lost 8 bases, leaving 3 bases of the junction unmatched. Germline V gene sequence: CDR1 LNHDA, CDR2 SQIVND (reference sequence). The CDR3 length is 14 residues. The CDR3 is CASPTGGSNQPQHF. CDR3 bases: TGTGCCAGTCCCACAGGGGGCAGCAATCAGCCCCAGCATTTT.

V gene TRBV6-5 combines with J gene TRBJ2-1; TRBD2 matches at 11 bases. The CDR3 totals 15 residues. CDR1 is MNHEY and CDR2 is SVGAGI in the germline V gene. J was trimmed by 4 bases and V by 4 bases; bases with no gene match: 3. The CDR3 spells CASSLGLAAYNEQFF. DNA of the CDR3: TGTGCCAGCAGTTTGGGACTAGCGGCTTACAATGAGCAGTTCTTC.